These 9 T cell receptor beta chains came from one sample sequenced in a study of siplizumab effects on memory and regulatory T cells. Method: immunoSEQ multiplex PCR; TCRdb's copy keeps in-frame clones and lacks some. The table lists 85,000 to 120,000 clones, roughly 92% of them singletons, with roughly 1.1% in the top ten. The specimen was CD4+ T cells sorted from blood. All receptors come from a human donor in good health.

For the CDR3, the DNA is TGTGCCAGCAGCACCGAACTAGCGGGAGTTTACTTC. It yields the protein CASSTELAGVYF. This rearrangement joins TRBV7-9 to TRBJ2-7, with 11 bases fitting TRBD2. The CDR3 covers 12 residues. Germline lookup yields CDR1 SEHNR and CDR2 FQNEAQ (reference sequence). The trim removed 5 bases at V and 13 bases at J, leaving 7 bases unmatched.

Written as DNA, the CDR3 is TGTGCCAGCAGCTGGGGGACAGGAGCCTACGAGCAGTACTTC. This translates into CASSWGTGAYEQYF. The rearrangement uses TRBV5-6 and TRBJ2-7; 8 bases agree with TRBD1. The CDR3 extends over 14 amino acids. The trim removed 3 bases at V and 2 bases at J, leaving 4 bases unmatched. Germline-derived CDR1 and CDR2 are SGHDT and YYEEEE.

The CDR3 nucleotides read TGTGCCAGCAGCCAAAACGACAGGGGAGGAAACACCATATATTTT. Amino acids: CASSQNDRGGNTIYF. This chain uses TRBV5-4 with TRBJ1-3; 8 bases line up with TRBD1. The CDR3 is made up of 15 amino acids. Germline V gene lookup returns CDR1 SGHNT and CDR2 YYREEE (reference sequence). The J segment lost 4 bases and the V segment lost 4 bases, leaving 7 bases of the junction unmatched.

In this sample, this clone turned up once. The chain employs TRBV10-2 and TRBJ2-1; D unclear. The CDR3 runs to 14 residues. The germline V gene encodes CDR1 WSHSY and CDR2 SAAADI. Trimming removed 3 bases from V and 4 bases from J, with 10 bases in between. As DNA, the CDR3 is TGCGCCAGCAGTGATGGTAGGGTGTACAATGAGCAGTTCTTC. This codes for CASSDGRVYNEQFF.

The V call is TRBV14, the J call TRBJ2-1, with D uncertain. Germline V gene lookup returns CDR1 SGHDN and CDR2 FVKESK. Trimming left V 4 bases short and J 4 bases short, with 17 bases between. The CDR3 has 16 residues. The CDR3 spells CASSPVGRAAYNEQFF. The CDR3 bases are TGTGCCAGCAGCCCCGTTGGCCGTGCGGCATACAATGAGCAGTTCTTC.

As regards this clone: The junction does not match germline at one end; this may be a read error. The CDR3 nucleotides are TGTGCCAGCAGTGATGAGGCCGTCCCACCCTCCTCCGAGCAGTACTTC. Translated, it gives CASSDEAVPPSSEQYF. The chain has TRBV6-1 and TRBJ2-7; D call uncertain. Per the germline V gene, CDR1 is MNHNS and CDR2 is SASEGT. This CDR3 is built from 16 residues.

V is TRBV7-2 and J is TRBJ2-6; D perhaps matches TRBD2 (7 bases). Germline CDR1 SGHTA, CDR2 FQGNSA. V dropped 2 bases and J dropped 0 bases, with 11 bases sitting between them. The CDR3 extends over 17 amino acids. Written as DNA, the CDR3 is TGTGCCAGCAGCTTATGGGGGGGCCTCTCTGGGGCCAACGTCCTGACTTTC. It specifies CASSLWGGLSGANVLTF. The variable domain in full, with the rest retrieved from reference TRBV7-2 and TRBJ2-6, is GAGVSQSPSNKVTEKGKDVELRCDPISGHTALYWYRQSLGQGLEFLIYFQGNSAPDKSGLPSDRFSAERTGGSVSTLTIQRTQQEDSAVYLCASSLWGGLSGANVLTFGAGSRLTVL.

The rearrangement uses TRBV19 and TRBJ1-5; perhaps TRBD1 as D (5 bases). V lost 8 bases and J 1 base, leaving 18 bases between the germline ends. The CDR3 totals 16 residues. The germline V gene has CDR1 LNHDA and CDR2 SQIVND (reference sequence). Here the CDR3 reads CASASRGRGSNQPQHF. The CDR3 DNA sequence: TGTGCCAGTGCCAGCCGGGGGAGAGGGAGCAATCAGCCCCAGCATTTT.

This chain uses TRBV6-1 with TRBJ2-3; D gene uncertain. V was trimmed by 6 bases and J by 6 bases, leaving 10 bases between them. This CDR3 is built from 12 residues. The germline gives CDR1 MNHNS, CDR2 SASEGT. CDR3 sequence: CASSRRRDTQYF. The CDR3 DNA sequence: TGTGCCAGCAGCCGACGACGGGATACGCAGTATTTT.